These T cell receptor beta chains were read from a single sample in a study of control samples from healthy donors and cancer patients. Only in-frame clones appear in the TCRdb table, and some are missing; sequencing was by immunoSEQ multiplex PCR. The table lists about 160,000 clones, around 94% of them singletons. The source material was PBMCs. The receptors stem from a man aged 60 to 69 with colorectal cancer. Each CDR3 is given without its conserved first and last residue. D genes are given only for firm matches.

V gene: TRBV5-1
D gene: TRBD1
CDR3 length: 13
CDR3 protein: ASSLAGQGLYEQY

V gene: TRBV19
D gene: -
CDR3 length: 10
CDR3 protein: ATWDFGNTIY

V gene: TRBV9
D gene: -
CDR3 length: 12
CDR3 protein: ASSVSWTNSPLH

V gene: TRBV7-2
D gene: -
CDR3 length: 11
CDR3 protein: ASSLKGSYGYT

V gene: TRBV4-3
D gene: -
CDR3 length: 13
CDR3 protein: ASSQDSSQTGELF

V gene: TRBV12-3/TRBV12-4
D gene: -
CDR3 length: 10
CDR3 protein: ASSSDSHLIH

V gene: TRBV3-1/TRBV3-2
D gene: -
CDR3 length: 14
CDR3 protein: ASSQFGGAEGNEQF

V gene: TRBV25-1
D gene: TRBD1
CDR3 length: 15
CDR3 protein: ASSVPTGTGKTDTQY

V gene: TRBV11-3
D gene: TRBD2
CDR3 length: 13
CDR3 protein: ASSSTSGDQETQY

V gene: TRBV7-9
D gene: -
CDR3 length: 12
CDR3 protein: ASSASSGAGGYT

V gene: TRBV6-2/TRBV6-3
D gene: -
CDR3 length: 11
CDR3 protein: ASSYYLNQPQH

V gene: TRBV5-4
D gene: TRBD1
CDR3 length: 13
CDR3 protein: ASSRDRGSGNTIY

V gene: TRBV10-3
D gene: TRBD1
CDR3 length: 12
CDR3 protein: AISGGQANQPQH

V gene: TRBV7-6
D gene: TRBD1
CDR3 length: 13
CDR3 protein: ASSLGGTGGYEQY

V gene: TRBV10-3
D gene: -
CDR3 length: 12
CDR3 protein: AISVGTGSGELF

V gene: TRBV7-9
D gene: -
CDR3 length: 9
CDR3 protein: ASSQAARLF

V gene: TRBV6-2/TRBV6-3
D gene: TRBD2
CDR3 length: 11
CDR3 protein: ASTPRGDNEQF

V gene: TRBV3-1/TRBV3-2
D gene: -
CDR3 length: 12
CDR3 protein: ASSQWGPNEKLF

V gene: TRBV3-1/TRBV3-2
D gene: TRBD1
CDR3 length: 11
CDR3 protein: ASSHNRGWGQF

V gene: TRBV24-1
D gene: TRBD1
CDR3 length: 13
CDR3 protein: ATSEKTGHTDTQY

V gene: TRBV9
D gene: TRBD1
CDR3 length: 11
CDR3 protein: ASIGQGSYEQY

V gene: TRBV3-1/TRBV3-2
D gene: -
CDR3 length: 14
CDR3 protein: ASSLYIERGWKTQY

V gene: TRBV7-2
D gene: TRBD1
CDR3 length: 12
CDR3 protein: ASSSYDREKGYT

V gene: TRBV12-3/TRBV12-4
D gene: -
CDR3 length: 10
CDR3 protein: ASSSSRDTQY

V gene: TRBV5-1
D gene: -
CDR3 length: 15
CDR3 protein: ASSLDRTSSYNSPLH

V gene: TRBV19
D gene: -
CDR3 length: 12
CDR3 protein: ASSSISGANTIY

V gene: TRBV7-2
D gene: TRBD2
CDR3 length: 15
CDR3 protein: ASSPRVWRGGLDTQY

V gene: TRBV5-1
D gene: TRBD2
CDR3 length: 14
CDR3 protein: ASSLDGGSSYNEQF

V gene: TRBV5-4
D gene: -
CDR3 length: 12
CDR3 protein: ASSLEQGNSPLH

V gene: TRBV30
D gene: -
CDR3 length: 9
CDR3 protein: AWSTGETQY

V gene: TRBV5-1
D gene: -
CDR3 length: 15
CDR3 protein: ASSLAGLRDSNQPQH

V gene: TRBV6-5
D gene: -
CDR3 length: 13
CDR3 protein: ASSYSRDNPYGYT

V gene: TRBV6-5
D gene: TRBD1
CDR3 length: 14
CDR3 protein: ASSYDPGQGSDTQY

V gene: TRBV27
D gene: -
CDR3 length: 11
CDR3 protein: ASSLASQETQY

V gene: TRBV6-5
D gene: -
CDR3 length: 10
CDR3 protein: ASSYEGYEQY

V gene: TRBV19
D gene: TRBD1
CDR3 length: 11
CDR3 protein: ASSIQGEHGYT

V gene: TRBV12-3/TRBV12-4
D gene: -
CDR3 length: 11
CDR3 protein: ASRDGDTDTQY

V gene: TRBV15
D gene: TRBD1
CDR3 length: 17
CDR3 protein: ATSSQYVWSGQAHNEQF

V gene: TRBV7-9
D gene: -
CDR3 length: 11
CDR3 protein: ASSPPGGTEAF

V gene: TRBV7-9
D gene: TRBD1
CDR3 length: 14
CDR3 protein: ASSLGDRGGINEQF

V gene: TRBV19
D gene: TRBD2
CDR3 length: 15
CDR3 protein: ASSIARSGGSTDTQY

V gene: TRBV4-3
D gene: -
CDR3 length: 11
CDR3 protein: ASSQREGAEQY

V gene: TRBV9
D gene: -
CDR3 length: 10
CDR3 protein: ASTRDVYGYT

V gene: TRBV23-1
D gene: TRBD1
CDR3 length: 16
CDR3 protein: ASSQPPVQRQGNYGYT

V gene: TRBV7-2
D gene: TRBD2
CDR3 length: 13
CDR3 protein: ASSSAGGGSYEQY

V gene: TRBV10-2
D gene: -
CDR3 length: 12
CDR3 protein: ASNPPGLVTEAF